This TCR beta chain was identified in a study of CD8 T cells in Susac syndrome. The germline CDR1 and CDR2 sequences are LGHDT and YNNKEL (reference sequence). The CDR3 extends over 15 amino acids. Sequencing of TCR beta drew on CD8+ and CD4+ T cells from blood. Treatment-naive patients with stable or active relapsing-remitting disease were the multiple sclerosis controls. It was negative isolation that provided the CD8+ and CD4+ T cells, whereas TEMRA cells were enriched by FACS. A few counts support this clonotype. At one boundary the junction diverges from the germline segment, which might be a read error. The RNA input was roughly 0.45 to 1 ug, and it was reverse transcribed with random hexamers. The immunoSEQ assay covered 54 Vbeta and 13 Jbeta segments for CDR3. MiXCR, applied by TCRdb to the immunoSEQ multiplex PCR reads, yields one record per CDR3 protein. The table includes almost 450,000 distinct CDR3 sequences, 85% to 90% detected once.

The chain combines TRBV3-1 with TRBJ1-6, with TRBD1 matching 7 bases. The sample consisted of CD8+ T cells from PBMCs. The sequence was obtained from a human donor with multiple sclerosis. The CDR3: CASSQRDRTNSPLHF. CDR3 in DNA: TGTGCCAGCAGCCAACGGGACAGAACTAATTCACCCCTCCATTTT.